The rows below give T cell receptor beta chains drawn from one sample of a study of T cell changes during pregnancy in multiple sclerosis. Sequencing was performed with immunoSEQ multiplex PCR; in TCRdb, only in-frame clones are kept and a portion is missing. The table lists around 35,000 clones, 85% to 95% of them singletons. The sample in question was CD4+ T cells from peripheral blood mononuclear cells, obtained in the third trimester of pregnancy. These receptor sequences come from a female donor in good health, enrolled as a control in a pregnancy study. Each CDR3 is given with its conserved first and last residue. The order of the fields is clone size, J gene, D gene, V gene, CDR3 DNA, CDR3 protein. A D gene is named only where the DNA matches it firmly. Expanded clones are given a class, and other clones once, few, many or no size at all.

abundance: -
j_gene: TRBJ2-5
d_gene: TRBD2
v_gene: TRBV6-5
CDR3nt: TGTGCCAGCACCCTAGCGGGGGGCAAAGAGACCCAGTACTTC
CDR3aa: CASTLAGGKETQYF

abundance: -
j_gene: TRBJ2-2
d_gene: TRBD2
v_gene: TRBV5-5
CDR3nt: TGTGCCAGCAGACCCGCTCTAGCGGGGGGTCACACCGGGGAGCTGTTTTTT
CDR3aa: CASRPALAGGHTGELFF

abundance: -
j_gene: TRBJ1-5
d_gene: TRBD1
v_gene: TRBV4-1
CDR3nt: TGCGCCAGCAGCCGGACAGGGGTCAATCAGCCCCAGCATTTT
CDR3aa: CASSRTGVNQPQHF

abundance: -
j_gene: TRBJ1-4
d_gene: -
v_gene: TRBV7-8
CDR3nt: TGTGCCAGCAGCCTCTCCTATGAAAAACTGTTTTTT
CDR3aa: CASSLSYEKLFF

abundance: -
j_gene: TRBJ1-4
d_gene: TRBD1
v_gene: TRBV7-2
CDR3nt: TGTGCCAGCAGCCACAAACAGGGGCCCAATGAAAAACTGTTTTTT
CDR3aa: CASSHKQGPNEKLFF

abundance: -
j_gene: TRBJ1-1
d_gene: -
v_gene: TRBV6-6
CDR3nt: TGTGCCAGCATCCCCCGGGACACCGCTTACACTGAAGCTTTCTTT
CDR3aa: CASIPRDTAYTEAFF

abundance: -
j_gene: TRBJ1-6
d_gene: TRBD1
v_gene: TRBV19
CDR3nt: TGTGCCAGTAGTCCCGGGACAGGCCTTTATTCACCCCTCCACTTT
CDR3aa: CASSPGTGLYSPLHF

abundance: -
j_gene: TRBJ2-7
d_gene: TRBD1
v_gene: TRBV9
CDR3nt: TGTGCCAGCAGCGCAAGGACAGGGGCCTACGAGCAGTACTTC
CDR3aa: CASSARTGAYEQYF

abundance: -
j_gene: TRBJ1-1
d_gene: -
v_gene: TRBV7-2
CDR3nt: TGTGCCAGCAGCTTTCGTCCGAACACTGAAGCTTTCTTT
CDR3aa: CASSFRPNTEAFF

abundance: -
j_gene: TRBJ1-1
d_gene: -
v_gene: TRBV7-2
CDR3nt: TGTGCCAGCAGCTTCACGGGGTTTCGCACTGAAGCTTTCTTT
CDR3aa: CASSFTGFRTEAFF

abundance: -
j_gene: TRBJ1-3
d_gene: TRBD1
v_gene: TRBV5-6
CDR3nt: TGTGCCAGCAGCGCACTCGAACAGGGGAGAAATGGAAACACCATATATTTT
CDR3aa: CASSALEQGRNGNTIYF

abundance: -
j_gene: TRBJ2-5
d_gene: -
v_gene: TRBV4-1
CDR3nt: TGCGCCAGCAGCCAAGAAGGGTCTGTGGGGGCTTGGACCCAGTACTTC
CDR3aa: CASSQEGSVGAWTQYF

abundance: -
j_gene: TRBJ2-3
d_gene: -
v_gene: TRBV7-2
CDR3nt: TGTGCCAGCGGCCGGGGGGCTAGCACAGATACGCAGTATTTT
CDR3aa: CASGRGASTDTQYF

abundance: -
j_gene: TRBJ1-1
d_gene: -
v_gene: TRBV20-1
CDR3nt: TGCAGTTCGGGGGAGAACACTGAAGCTTTCTTT
CDR3aa: CSSGENTEAFF

abundance: -
j_gene: TRBJ1-1
d_gene: TRBD1
v_gene: TRBV19
CDR3nt: TGTGCCAGTAGTCCTTGGACAGGGACTGAAGCTTTCTTT
CDR3aa: CASSPWTGTEAFF

abundance: -
j_gene: TRBJ1-6
d_gene: TRBD1
v_gene: TRBV6-1
CDR3nt: TGTGCCAGCACTCTGACAGGGAGTTGGTCACCCCTCCACTTT
CDR3aa: CASTLTGSWSPLHF

abundance: -
j_gene: TRBJ1-2
d_gene: -
v_gene: TRBV2
CDR3nt: TGTGCCAGCAGTGGAATAAGCAGGAGGGAAGGCTACACCTTC
CDR3aa: CASSGISRREGYTF

abundance: -
j_gene: TRBJ2-3
d_gene: -
v_gene: TRBV7-3
CDR3nt: TGTGCCAGCAGCCTGACAGGTCACCTCACAGATACGCAGTATTTT
CDR3aa: CASSLTGHLTDTQYF

abundance: -
j_gene: TRBJ2-7
d_gene: -
v_gene: TRBV5-6
CDR3nt: TGTGCCAGCAGCTTGACGGCAGGGCGCGAGCAGTACTTC
CDR3aa: CASSLTAGREQYF

abundance: -
j_gene: TRBJ2-7
d_gene: -
v_gene: TRBV18
CDR3nt: TGTGCCAGCTCACCCGACAGTGCTGTAACGGCGTACGAGCAGTACTTC
CDR3aa: CASSPDSAVTAYEQYF

abundance: -
j_gene: TRBJ2-7
d_gene: -
v_gene: TRBV12-2
CDR3nt: TGTGCAAGTCGACCGGACAGGGCAACTTTACGCGAGCAGTACTTC
CDR3aa: CASRPDRATLREQYF

abundance: -
j_gene: TRBJ1-5
d_gene: TRBD1
v_gene: TRBV7-2
CDR3nt: TGTGCCAGCAGCATCCGACAGGGTAGTATTCAGCCCCAGCATTTT
CDR3aa: CASSIRQGSIQPQHF

abundance: -
j_gene: TRBJ1-1
d_gene: TRBD1
v_gene: TRBV6-5
CDR3nt: TGTGCCAGCAGTTACTTGGGACAGGGTGGGACTGAAGCTTTCTTT
CDR3aa: CASSYLGQGGTEAFF

abundance: once
j_gene: TRBJ2-7
d_gene: TRBD1
v_gene: TRBV7-9
CDR3nt: TGTGCCAGCAGCCGCTACCAGGGGGTAGGCGAGCAGTACTTC
CDR3aa: CASSRYQGVGEQYF

abundance: once
j_gene: TRBJ2-3
d_gene: TRBD2
v_gene: TRBV4-1
CDR3nt: TGCGCCAGCAGCCAAGGCTCCAGCGGGGGGTTCGTGGATACGCAGTATTTT
CDR3aa: CASSQGSSGGFVDTQYF

abundance: -
j_gene: TRBJ2-1
d_gene: -
v_gene: TRBV2
CDR3nt: TGTGCCAGCAGTCCCTTCTGGCGGGCGAGCTCCTACAATGAGCAGTTCTTC
CDR3aa: CASSPFWRASSYNEQFF

abundance: -
j_gene: TRBJ1-6
d_gene: -
v_gene: TRBV19
CDR3nt: TGTGCCAGTAGTGGCGGCAGCGGAAGGACTGATTCACCCCTCCACTTT
CDR3aa: CASSGGSGRTDSPLHF

abundance: once
j_gene: TRBJ1-2
d_gene: -
v_gene: TRBV27
CDR3nt: TGTGCCAGCAGGGACAGCCGGGGCTACACCTTC
CDR3aa: CASRDSRGYTF

abundance: -
j_gene: TRBJ1-1
d_gene: TRBD1
v_gene: TRBV28
CDR3nt: TGTGCCAGCAGCCGTACAGGGGTAGCTTTCTTT
CDR3aa: CASSRTGVAFF

abundance: -
j_gene: TRBJ1-2
d_gene: TRBD1
v_gene: TRBV30
CDR3nt: TGTGCCTGGAGTATTGGCAGGGGGCTACTCTATGGCTACACCTTC
CDR3aa: CAWSIGRGLLYGYTF

abundance: once
j_gene: TRBJ1-4
d_gene: -
v_gene: TRBV7-2
CDR3nt: TGTGCCAGCAGTTTTATCTTAACAGGATTCAAAGAAAAACTGTTTTTT
CDR3aa: CASSFILTGFKEKLFF

abundance: -
j_gene: TRBJ1-5
d_gene: -
v_gene: TRBV27
CDR3nt: TGTGCCAGCAGTGTAGGGCCGGGACACTCGGTTCAGCCCCAGCATTTT
CDR3aa: CASSVGPGHSVQPQHF

abundance: -
j_gene: TRBJ2-2
d_gene: TRBD2
v_gene: TRBV7-2
CDR3nt: TGTGCCAGCAGCTTATTCGGCGGGGGGAACACCGGGGAGCTGTTTTTT
CDR3aa: CASSLFGGGNTGELFF

abundance: -
j_gene: TRBJ1-2
d_gene: -
v_gene: TRBV27
CDR3nt: TGTGCCAGCAGTTTTTGGGCAGGGGTTGACTATGGCTACACCTTC
CDR3aa: CASSFWAGVDYGYTF

abundance: -
j_gene: TRBJ2-1
d_gene: -
v_gene: TRBV4-3
CDR3nt: TGCGCCAGCAGCCAAGAAGGACGGGACTACAATGAGCAGTTCTTC
CDR3aa: CASSQEGRDYNEQFF

abundance: -
j_gene: TRBJ1-4
d_gene: -
v_gene: TRBV7-9
CDR3nt: TGTGCCAGCAGCTTGAGAAAGGAAAAACTGTTTTTT
CDR3aa: CASSLRKEKLFF

abundance: few
j_gene: TRBJ1-1
d_gene: -
v_gene: TRBV30
CDR3nt: TGTGCCTGGAGTGTGAAGACTTTGAACACTGAAGCTTTCTTT
CDR3aa: CAWSVKTLNTEAFF

abundance: -
j_gene: TRBJ1-1
d_gene: -
v_gene: TRBV6-5
CDR3nt: TGTGCCAGCAGCCCCGAACAGGGACCTACTGAAGCTTTCTTT
CDR3aa: CASSPEQGPTEAFF